This T cell receptor beta chain was captured by sequencing in a study of blood T cells in healthy people across ages (dated by TCRdb to between 2015 and 2016). About the full investigation: In model experiments, template switching captured about one uniquely barcoded TCR beta cDNA molecule for every two T cells. To track age-related changes in TCR beta repertoire diversity, the study relied on deep sequencing normalized with unique cDNA molecular identifiers. Four age groups were formed from the donors: young (average roughly 16 years), middle-aged (around 41), aged (about 62) and long-lived (roughly 88). For two donors (one aged 18 to 30 and one aged 80 or older), the study analyzed two additional independent replicas of 1 million unique cDNA reads from the same blood draw.

Library method: 5' RACE. For sequencing, an Illumina HiSeq 2500 was employed. A second PCR of about 7 to 12 cycles was run with a J-beta primer mix and a sample-barcoded 5' primer. A template-switch 5' adaptor carrying 12 random nucleotides introduced a unique molecular identifier onto each TCR beta cDNA molecule. Each sample yielded at least 2.5 million CDR3-containing paired-end reads. First-strand cDNA synthesis was performed from all RNA using the Mint cDNA synthesis kit, with priming by a TRBC-specific oligonucleotide. Following uracil-DNA glycosylase treatment, all cDNA underwent a first 18-cycle PCR with the universal primers M1SS and BC2_uni_R. Per the authors' processing: Normalization of each sample was performed by random selection of 1 million high-quality reads, each carrying a distinct molecular identifier. Instead of being binned into consensus sequences, reads with shared molecular identifiers were discarded. CDR3 identification, clonotype clustering and error correction used MiTCR with a Q25 quality threshold and the strictest error-elimination algorithm. A nonparametric unseen species model with Euler transformation was used to estimate lower-bound total TCR beta diversity. The raw public data were reprocessed by TCRdb itself: fastp quality trimming at Q25, MiXCR clonotype calling, in-frame beta chains only. Each entry is one CDR3 protein sequence, shown with its most common DNA and genes. The V and J calls and clone size come from TCRdb's table, not from the authors' own analysis. The sample table contains 800,000 or so distinct CDR3 sequences; only one count was recorded for 25% of them. The ten most abundant clones make up more than 3% of the sample.

CDR3 length: 12 amino acids, cysteine to phenylalanine. Only CDR3 DNA remains: 36 bases, in frame from the first base. V is cut by 4 bases and J by 10 bases, and the space between the germline ends is 11 bases. From a lookup of the germline V gene, CDR1 and CDR2 are LGHNT and FRNRAP. Of note for this clonotype: The specificity of this receptor is unknown. The input lacks base qualities; no much larger clone sits a single base away.

Here is what the overall study found, with its caveats: There was a strong correlation between observed TCR beta diversity and the percentage of naive T cells measured by flow cytometry. Estimates of total diversity based on one million sequenced T cells were considered lower bounds and underestimates. Observed TCR beta diversity per million T cells fell roughly linearly with age, and a significant reduction was already apparent by age approximately 41. Compared with the aged group, the long-lived group had more naive CD4+ T cells, fewer expanded clones and increased TCR diversity, a pattern suggesting age selection. The CMV infection status of donors was not known, potentially confounding age-related changes in expanded clonotypes. Conclusive comparison of naive and antigen-experienced compartments was prevented by the profiling of bulk unsorted PBMCs.

Systemically healthy Caucasian individuals from Russia, 35 to 40 in total and aged roughly 6 to 95 years, were included as donors. Each donor gave about 9.8 milliliters of peripheral blood, drawn into EDTA-treated Vacutainer tubes. Ficoll-Paque density-gradient centrifugation was used to isolate PBMCs, with at least 7 million per sample. Total RNA, at least 5 micrograms per sample, was extracted from PBMCs with Trizol reagent. For every donor, flow cytometry on a PBMC aliquot measured the percentage of naive CD45RAhigh/CD27high T cells. Another study also made use of these data, one on T cells of mothers and their children. Drawing on the second study: The donors were nine systemically healthy Caucasian individuals, made up of three mothers and their six children. cDNA synthesis used all of the extracted RNA, with 1.5 ug of RNA in each 15 ul reaction. In the second PCR, sample barcodes and 2-4 random nucleotides were introduced via the M1S primer. Each mother yielded over 9 million TCR beta CDR3 reads and each child 2.5 million to 3.5 million reads. TCR recombination output is similarly shaped by thymic selection in related and unrelated pairs, with a minor effect exerted by inherited differences. Normalized repertoire overlap was always slightly but never significantly higher in related than unrelated mother-child pairs. No persistent microchimeric T cell clones were detected, at a sensitivity of roughly 99 clones per million clonotypes. Deep NGS was used in the study to compare the TCR beta repertoires of mothers and children and to look for features that separate related mother-child pairs from unrelated individuals. On average, the children were roughly 11 +/- 4 years old, while the mothers were about 37 +/- 4 years old. After adapter ligation with NEBNext reagents, the libraries were sequenced on Illumina HiSeq 2000 with 100+100 nt paired-end reads. To prevent cross-contamination, the mother and child libraries were prepared a month apart and were sequenced in separate runs. Between about 500,000 and 2,100,000 distinct TCR beta clonotypes were identified per donor. Naive TCR beta clonotypes were estimated from low-frequency clonotypes matched to each donor's FACS-determined naive share, without sorting.

The specimen sequenced was blood. The sequence joins TRBV12-5 to TRBJ2-1, with TRBD1 tentatively as D gene (6 bases match). The receptor comes from a boy aged 10-17 years in good health. For the CDR3, the sequence is CASGSTGTEQFF. The nucleotide sequence is given as TGTGCTAGTGGTTCTACAGGGACGGAGCAGTTCTTC.